This is a list of T cell receptor beta chains from one sample in a study of PD-L1 blockade in urothelial cancer. Using immunoSEQ multiplex PCR, the repertoire was profiled, and TCRdb retains in-frame clones only, with some absent. The profile covers about 43,000 clones, with about 80% appearing a single time and more than 12% taken by the ten largest. The material sequenced was PBMCs, taken around atezolizumab (anti-PD-L1) treatment. The receptors were gathered from a man in his sixties with urothelial cancer. Each CDR3 is given with its conserved first and last residue. D genes are given only for firm matches. Expanded clones are given a class, and other clones once, few, many or no size at all.

abundance,v_gene,d_gene,j_gene,CDR3nt,CDR3aa
NA,TRBV28,TRBD1,TRBJ1-4,TGTGCCAGCAGTTTCCTGACAGGGAAGGGGACAACTAATGAAAAACTGTTTTTT,CASSFLTGKGTTNEKLFF
NA,TRBV11-2,NA,TRBJ2-3,TGTGCCAGCAGCTTATCCCCTAGCGCAGATACGCAGTATTTT,CASSLSPSADTQYF
NA,TRBV2,NA,TRBJ1-1,TGTGCCAGCAGTGAAACCCTAAGGTCCGGGGAAGCTTTCTTT,CASSETLRSGEAFF
once,TRBV9,NA,TRBJ2-3,TGTGCCAGCAGCCCAACAGAGCATCCAGATACGCAGTATTTT,CASSPTEHPDTQYF
NA,TRBV4-1,NA,TRBJ2-1,TGCGCCAGCAGCCAGATGGTGAGCAATGAGCAGTTCTTC,CASSQMVSNEQFF
NA,TRBV10-3,TRBD1,TRBJ2-6,TGTGCAAGCAGGGGGTCCTCTGGGGCCAACGTCCTGACTTTC,CASRGSSGANVLTF
few,TRBV18,TRBD1,TRBJ1-6,TGTGCCAGCTCATCAGACAGGGGATTTAGGGATTCACCCCTCCACTTT,CASSSDRGFRDSPLHF
NA,TRBV19,TRBD1,TRBJ1-1,TGTGCCAGTAAAGCAGATCGACAGGGCATGAACACTGAAGCTTTCTTT,CASKADRQGMNTEAFF
NA,TRBV5-4,NA,TRBJ1-6,TGTGCCAGCAGCTTGGACCAGACTAGAAATTCACCCCTCCACTTT,CASSLDQTRNSPLHF
once,TRBV7-8,TRBD1,TRBJ1-2,TGTGCCAGCAGCCCAGAGACAGGGATTCACTATGGCTACACCTTC,CASSPETGIHYGYTF
NA,TRBV7-8,TRBD2,TRBJ2-2,TGTGCCAGCAGCTACCTTAACCCTTGGGGCCTAGCGGGGGAGACGAACACCGGGGAGCTGTTTTTT,CASSYLNPWGLAGETNTGELFF
NA,TRBV7-6,TRBD2,TRBJ2-3,TGTGCCAGCAGCTTACTAGCGGGGGGTAGCACAGATACGCAGTATTTT,CASSLLAGGSTDTQYF
NA,TRBV11-2,NA,TRBJ1-1,TGTGCCAGCAGCTTCCTCGGGGCTGAAGCTTTCTTT,CASSFLGAEAFF
NA,TRBV19,TRBD1,TRBJ1-1,TGTGCCAGTAGTATTATCAGGGGGGACACTGAAGCTTTCTTT,CASSIIRGDTEAFF
NA,TRBV19,NA,TRBJ2-2,TGTGCCAGTAGTATAGATCGATGGGGGACTGGGGAGCTGTTTTTT,CASSIDRWGTGELFF
NA,TRBV10-3,NA,TRBJ1-5,TGTGCCATCACCGAACAGCCGAATCAGCCCCAGCATTTT,CAITEQPNQPQHF
NA,TRBV5-4,TRBD1,TRBJ2-5,TGTGCCAGCAGCTCGCCGGGGCAGGGGGTTCTCAAGACCCAGTACTTC,CASSSPGQGVLKTQYF
NA,TRBV5-1,NA,TRBJ1-1,TGCGCCAGCAGCTTCCCCGACAGGAACACTGAAGCTTTCTTT,CASSFPDRNTEAFF
NA,TRBV5-8,NA,TRBJ1-4,TGTGCCAGCAGCTTTCAGGGTTCGGGTGAAAAACTGTTTTTT,CASSFQGSGEKLFF
once,TRBV19,NA,TRBJ2-3,TGTGCCAGTAGTAGTACTCAGTTCGGCAGGGATACGCAGTATTTT,CASSSTQFGRDTQYF
NA,TRBV6-1,NA,TRBJ1-4,TGTGCCAGCAGTGAATACTTCCAGGTGGTCCCAGATGAAAAACTGTTTTTT,CASSEYFQVVPDEKLFF
once,TRBV7-8,NA,TRBJ2-1,TGTGCCAGCAGCTTACAGGCGGGGCCCTACAATGAGCAGTTCTTC,CASSLQAGPYNEQFF
NA,TRBV7-3,NA,TRBJ2-2,TGTGCCAGCCAAGCCCCGAACACCGGGGAGCTGTTTTTT,CASQAPNTGELFF
NA,TRBV28,TRBD1,TRBJ1-1,TGTGCCAGCAGTTTCGACAGGGGTTCGACTGAAGCTTTCTTT,CASSFDRGSTEAFF
NA,TRBV4-1,TRBD1,TRBJ2-3,TGCGCCAGCAGCCCCATAGGGACAGCTACAGATACGCAGTATTTT,CASSPIGTATDTQYF
NA,TRBV6-5,TRBD1,TRBJ1-2,TGTGCCAGCAGCGTATCACAGGGGCCTGCCTATGGCTACACCTTC,CASSVSQGPAYGYTF
NA,TRBV12-2,NA,TRBJ1-5,TGTGCAAGTCGCTTAGATCAGGATTATCAGCCCCAGCATTTT,CASRLDQDYQPQHF
NA,TRBV6-6,NA,TRBJ2-3,TGTGCCAGCAGCCAAACAGGGTCAGATACGCAGTATTTT,CASSQTGSDTQYF
NA,TRBV5-1,NA,TRBJ2-3,TGCGCCAGCAGCTGGGGGACTAGCACAGATACGCAGTATTTT,CASSWGTSTDTQYF
NA,TRBV14,TRBD1,TRBJ1-1,TGTGCCAGCAGCCAGGACAGGGCGAACACTGAAGCTTTCTTT,CASSQDRANTEAFF
NA,TRBV4-1,NA,TRBJ2-2,TGCGCCAGCAGTCAGGGTTCGGGCGGGGAGCTGTTTTTT,CASSQGSGGELFF
NA,TRBV2,NA,TRBJ1-5,TGTGCCAGCACCCTTGATTACACAGATCAGCCCCAGCATTTT,CASTLDYTDQPQHF
NA,TRBV21-1,NA,TRBJ2-7,TGTGCCAGCATCGTAAGGGGCCGTAGCTCCTACGAGCAGTACTTC,CASIVRGRSSYEQYF
NA,TRBV2,NA,TRBJ1-2,TGTGCCAGCAGTGACCCTTTTTCAGGGGACTATGGCTACACCTTC,CASSDPFSGDYGYTF
NA,TRBV15,TRBD1,TRBJ2-7,TGTGCCACCAGCCGCTACAGGGGCGCCTACGAGCAGTACTTC,CATSRYRGAYEQYF
NA,TRBV11-2,NA,TRBJ2-5,TGTGCCAGCAGCTTCTATTTCGGGACTCCACAAGAGACCCAGTACTTC,CASSFYFGTPQETQYF
NA,TRBV7-9,TRBD2,TRBJ2-7,TGTGCCAGCAGCCCCGGGGGGAGGAGTTACGAGCAGTACTTC,CASSPGGRSYEQYF
NA,TRBV28,NA,TRBJ1-2,TGTGCCAGCAGTGGACCGGACAGTCCCGGTGGCTACACCTTC,CASSGPDSPGGYTF
few,TRBV28,TRBD1,TRBJ2-7,TGTGCCAGCAGTTTTATAGGGGGCCACGAGCAGTACTTC,CASSFIGGHEQYF
NA,TRBV5-1,NA,TRBJ2-5,TGCGCCAGCAGCGTCAGGGGAGGGTCGCAAGAGACCCAGTACTTC,CASSVRGGSQETQYF
NA,TRBV11-2,NA,TRBJ2-1,TGTGCCAGCAGCTTAGACGGGGGGCCATACAATGAGCAGTTCTTC,CASSLDGGPYNEQFF
NA,TRBV10-3,TRBD2,TRBJ2-1,TGTGCCATCAGCGAGCGGGGAGATGAGCAGTTCTTC,CAISERGDEQFF
NA,TRBV28,NA,TRBJ1-5,TGTGCCAGCTATATAGGGGGAAATCAGCCCCAGCATTTT,CASYIGGNQPQHF
few,TRBV20-1,NA,TRBJ1-1,TGCAGTGCGGCTCCAGACACTGAAGCTTTCTTT,CSAAPDTEAFF
once,TRBV7-9,NA,TRBJ2-6,TGTGCCAGCAGCTTCCTCCGGACAGACTACGCTGGGGCCAACGTCCTGACTTTC,CASSFLRTDYAGANVLTF
few,TRBV7-9,TRBD1,TRBJ2-2,TGTGCCAGCAGCCCCCGACAGGGATCGGCCGGGGAGCTGTTTTTT,CASSPRQGSAGELFF
NA,TRBV19,TRBD2,TRBJ2-2,TGTGCCAGTAGTGGCGGGGGGCGTGGCGGGGAGCTGTTTTTT,CASSGGGRGGELFF
NA,TRBV11-2,NA,TRBJ1-4,TGTGCCAGCAGCTCTAACGGAGCAACTAATGAAAAACTGTTTTTT,CASSSNGATNEKLFF
NA,TRBV6-4,NA,TRBJ2-5,TGTGCCAGCCATAGACCCCTTGGGAGGTACCAAGAGACCCAGTACTTC,CASHRPLGRYQETQYF
NA,TRBV28,TRBD1,TRBJ2-1,TGTGCCAGCAGTTCCAGGGGGGAGCAGTTCTTC,CASSSRGEQFF
few,TRBV7-9,NA,TRBJ1-5,TGTGCCAGCAGCCCCCAGTGGTTGAATCAGCCCCAGCATTTT,CASSPQWLNQPQHF
once,TRBV2,TRBD1,TRBJ2-7,TGTGCCAGCAGGGCGACAGGGTTCTCCTACGAGCAGTACTTC,CASRATGFSYEQYF
NA,TRBV5-1,TRBD1,TRBJ1-3,TGCGCCAGCAGCTTGGAGGGACAGGGAGGAAACACCATATATTTT,CASSLEGQGGNTIYF